The 26 T cell receptor beta chains listed next were all sequenced from one sample in a study of PD-1 blockade in mismatch repair-deficient tumors. Some clones are missing from TCRdb's copy, which holds only in-frame ones; the method was immunoSEQ multiplex PCR. This sample has some 130,000 clones, with 88% found just once. The sequencing here drew on peripheral blood, taken 70 to 73 weeks after starting pembrolizumab. The receptors shown here come from an adult with mismatch repair-deficient cancer.

The gene calls are TRBV28 and TRBJ2-7, with 7 bases that match TRBD1. Germline CDR1 and CDR2: MDHEN and SYDVKM. V was pared by 5 bases and J by 5 bases, with 9 bases of the junction left unmatched. CDR3 length equals 14 residues. CDR3 residues: CASSPQGSLDEQYF. The CDR3 DNA sequence: TGTGCCAGCAGTCCACAGGGGAGCCTCGACGAGCAGTACTTC.

The rearrangement joins TRBV13 to TRBJ2-3, with D possibly being TRBD2 (5 bases). There are 15 residues in the CDR3. In germline, CDR1 is PRHDT, CDR2 FYEKMQ (reference sequence). V gave up 2 bases and J gave up 1 base, with 10 bases separating them. CDR3 residues: CASSLFERGTDTQYF. CDR3 coding DNA: TGTGCCAGCAGCTTATTTGAGAGGGGCACAGATACGCAGTATTTT.

This clone turned up a few times. This sequence joins TRBV28 and TRBJ2-1; D not certain. This CDR3 spans 15 amino acids. Trimming shortened V by 5 bases and J by 0 bases, and 11 bases separated the two germline ends. CDR1 is MDHEN, CDR2 SYDVKM, per germline. This CDR3 reads CASSPPLSSYNEQFF. For the CDR3, the DNA is TGTGCCAGCAGTCCTCCTTTAAGCTCCTACAATGAGCAGTTCTTC. Looking up the rest from reference TRBV28 and TRBJ2-1 gives the full variable domain: DVKVTQSSRYLVKRTGEKVFLECVQDMDHENMFWYRQDPGLGLRLIYFSYDVKMKEKGDIPEGYSVSREKKERFSLILESASTNQTSMYLCASSPPLSSYNEQFFGPGTRLTVL.

The chain combines TRBV6-5 with TRBJ2-1, with 7 bases that match TRBD2. This CDR3 contains 14 residues. Germline V lookup: CDR1 MNHEY, CDR2 SVGAGI. Germline trimming cut 5 bases from V and 4 bases from J; bases unmatched to any gene: 5. CDR3 residues: CASSPGLSYNEQFF. Written as DNA, the CDR3 is TGTGCCAGCAGTCCGGGACTAAGTTACAATGAGCAGTTCTTC.

This clone appeared once. The V gene is TRBV5-8, the J gene TRBJ1-1, with no clear D. The CDR3 covers 13 residues. V dropped 4 bases and J dropped 0 bases, with 7 bases sitting between them. The germline V gene has CDR1 SGHTS and CDR2 YDEGEE. Here the CDR3 reads CASSAIMNTEAFF. For the CDR3, the DNA is TGTGCCAGCAGCGCTATTATGAACACTGAAGCTTTCTTT. The full variable domain, completed using reference TRBV5-8 and TRBJ1-1, is EAGVTQSPTHLIKTRGQQATLRCSPISGHTSVYWYQQALGLGLQFLLWYDEGEERNRGNFPPRFSGRQFPNYSSELNVNALELEDSALYLCASSAIMNTEAFFGQGTRLTVV.

The chain has TRBV6-6 and TRBJ2-7; 11 nucleotides align to TRBD1. V lost 2 bases and J lost 2; bases outside the gene matches: 2. The length of the CDR3 is 15 residues. Germline V gives CDR1 MNHNY, CDR2 SVGAGI (reference sequence). This chain's CDR3 is CASSYGQGATYEQYF. The CDR3 DNA follows: TGTGCCAGCAGTTACGGACAGGGGGCCACCTACGAGCAGTACTTC.

V is TRBV10-2 and J is TRBJ2-1; possibly TRBD2 for D (5 bases). Trimming left V 2 bases short and J 0 bases short, with 11 bases between. CDR3 size: 16 residues. CDR1 is WSHSY and CDR2 is SAAADI in the germline V gene. In DNA, the CDR3 is TGCGCCAGCAGTGAGCTAGCACCCAGCTCCTACAATGAGCAGTTCTTC. This translates into CASSELAPSSYNEQFF.

The chain joins TRBV19 to TRBJ1-1; D is possibly TRBD1 (6 bases). With 0 bases removed from V and 4 bases from J, the gap between germline ends came to 9 bases. In germline, CDR1 is LNHDA, CDR2 SQIVND (reference sequence). The CDR3 has 14 residues. The CDR3 region is CASSIDRGTTEAFF. In DNA form, the CDR3 reads TGTGCCAGTAGTATAGATAGGGGGACCACTGAAGCTTTCTTT.

The gene calls are TRBV19 and TRBJ1-2; D uncertain. The CDR3 extends over 12 amino acids. V lost 6 bases to trimming and J lost 7 bases, with 12 bases between them. Germline lookup yields CDR1 LNHDA and CDR2 SQIVND (reference sequence). CDR3 nucleotide sequence: TGTGCCAGTAGCTTAGGCGCGTCTGGCTACACCTTC. Its protein product is CASSLGASGYTF.

This chain joins TRBV18 and TRBJ1-1; no reliable D call. V lost 2 bases and J 2 bases, leaving 6 bases between the germline ends. The V gene's germline CDR1 is KGHSH and CDR2 LQKENI. CDR3 length: 13 amino acids. CDR3 DNA: TGTGCCAGCTCACCAAGAAGTAACACTGAAGCTTTCTTT. Translating it yields CASSPRSNTEAFF. Full variable domain (rest looked up from reference TRBV18 and TRBJ1-1): NAGVMQNPRHLVRRRGQEARLRCSPMKGHSHVYWYRQLPEEGLKFMVYLQKENIIDESGMPKERFSAEFPKEGPSILRIQQVVRGDSAAYFCASSPRSNTEAFFGQGTRLTVV.

V usage is TRBV7-3 and J usage is TRBJ2-1, with D possibly matching TRBD2 (6 bases). Germline V lookup: CDR1 SGHTA, CDR2 FQGTGA. The V end was cut by 2 bases, the J end by 0 bases, with 11 bases between. The CDR3 covers 16 residues. For the CDR3, the DNA is TGTGCCAGCAGCTTACTCGCGGGAAGCTCCTACAATGAGCAGTTCTTC. Protein: CASSLLAGSSYNEQFF.

The chain links TRBV29-1 to TRBJ2-1; D is uncertain. The germline V gene has CDR1 SQVTM and CDR2 ANQGSEA. This CDR3 has 12 residues. The V gene lost 5 bases and the J gene lost 5 bases, with 10 bases spanning the gap. The CDR3 DNA reads TGCAGCGTTTCCCGGGTTAACAATGAGCAGTTCTTC. Translation gives CSVSRVNNEQFF.

For the CDR3, the DNA is TGCAGCGTTGAAGATGTAGCAGCGGGAGACCCCAATGAGCAGTTCTTC. Encoded protein: CSVEDVAAGDPNEQFF. The V and J genes are TRBV29-1 and TRBJ2-1; TRBD2 aligns across 8 bases. CDR3 length: 16 amino acids. Looked up from germline, CDR1 is SQVTM and CDR2 is ANQGSEA. V lost 0 bases, J lost 6 bases, and 10 bases stayed unmatched.

This clone was counted a single time. The chain combines TRBV28 with TRBJ1-1, with D possibly being TRBD1 (6 bases). V was trimmed by 5 bases and J by 3 bases, leaving 22 bases between them. This CDR3 has 17 amino acids. Germline CDR1 MDHEN, CDR2 SYDVKM. CDR3 in DNA: TGTGCCAGCAGTCCCCGGGGGGGCAAGTATGGGGACACTGAAGCTTTCTTT. Its protein product is CASSPRGGKYGDTEAFF.

This clone was observed once. The chain combines TRBV19 with TRBJ1-1, with D uncertain. Germline values: CDR1 LNHDA, CDR2 SQIVND (reference sequence). This CDR3 has 15 residues. Trimming shortened V by 1 base and J by 0 bases, and 9 bases separated the two germline ends. The CDR3 loop is CASSIVGHMNTEAFF. CDR3 bases: TGTGCCAGTAGTATAGTTGGGCACATGAACACTGAAGCTTTCTTT.

V and J are TRBV27 and TRBJ2-7, with D hard to call. Germline CDR1 MNHEY, CDR2 SMNVEV (reference sequence). The CDR3 extends over 13 amino acids. The ends were cut back, 3 bases at V and 2 bases at J, with 8 bases in the middle. This CDR3 reads CASSFGSTYEQYF. The CDR3 bases are TGTGCCAGCAGTTTTGGCAGTACCTACGAGCAGTACTTC.

This clone was counted once. This chain links TRBV28 with TRBJ1-3, with D hard to call. V gave up 1 base and J gave up 0 bases, with 10 bases separating them. The V gene's germline CDR1 is MDHEN and CDR2 SYDVKM. The CDR3 spans 16 residues. The CDR3 region is CASSLSSGPSGNTIYF. The CDR3 nucleotides read TGTGCCAGCAGTTTATCTTCAGGCCCCTCTGGAAACACCATATATTTT.

A few counts support this clone. This sequence joins TRBV19 and TRBJ2-2; D not resolved. There are 12 residues in the CDR3. Germline V gene sequence: CDR1 LNHDA, CDR2 SQIVND (reference sequence). Trimming took off 8 bases at V and 4 bases at J, with 8 bases between the two ends. The CDR3 DNA reads TGTGCCAGTGAGCAAGGCACCGGGGAGCTGTTTTTT. Amino acids: CASEQGTGELFF.

The genes are TRBV7-6 and TRBJ2-2, with D uncertain. The V end was cut by 7 bases, the J end by 5 bases, with 8 bases between. From germline, CDR1 is SGHVS and CDR2 FNYEAQ. The CDR3 spans 12 residues. The CDR3 loop reads CASMQPTGELFF. The CDR3 region has the DNA TGTGCCAGCATGCAACCGACCGGGGAGCTGTTTTTT.

This clone was counted a few times. This chain joins TRBV7-3 and TRBJ2-2; D gene unclear. The germline V gene has CDR1 SGHTA and CDR2 FQGTGA. The ends were cut back, 4 bases at V and 6 bases at J, with 12 bases in the middle. The CDR3 is 14 amino acids. CDR3 protein: CASSSWTGAGELFF. The CDR3 DNA reads TGTGCCAGCAGCTCCTGGACGGGCGCCGGGGAGCTGTTTTTT.

This chain uses TRBV27 with TRBJ2-2, with 11 bases aligning to TRBD1. V dropped 5 bases and J dropped 6; count of bases not matched to a gene: 2. Germline CDR1 reads MNHEY; CDR2 reads SMNVEV (reference sequence). The CDR3 contains 14 residues. The CDR3: CASSPGQGAGELFF. The CDR3 DNA sequence: TGTGCCAGCAGTCCGGGACAGGGGGCCGGGGAGCTGTTTTTT.

V and J are TRBV10-2 and TRBJ2-7; no firm D call. This CDR3 is built from 13 residues. Germline values: CDR1 WSHSY, CDR2 SAAADI. Trimming cost V 6 bases and J 2 bases, with 11 bases left between them. CDR3 in DNA: TGCGCCAGCAGCGGTCCGGGTCCCTACGAGCAGTACTTC. This codes for CASSGPGPYEQYF.

This chain uses TRBV30 with TRBJ2-7; D call uncertain. CDR1 is GTSNPN, CDR2 SVGIG, per germline (reference sequence). This CDR3 comprises 12 residues. Trimming left V 2 bases short and J 2 bases short, with 7 bases between. This CDR3 is CAWSNSPYEQYF. In DNA, the CDR3 is TGTGCCTGGAGTAACTCCCCCTACGAGCAGTACTTC.

The chain employs TRBV29-1 and TRBJ2-7, with D possibly TRBD2 on 5 matching bases. The CDR3 has 13 amino acids. The ends were cut back, 7 bases at V and 5 bases at J, with 18 bases in the middle. Germline CDR1 is SQVTM and CDR2 is ANQGSEA. CDR3 in amino acids: CSATHRAADEQYF. CDR3 DNA sequence: TGCAGCGCCACCCATAGAGCAGCGGACGAGCAGTACTTC.

The CDR3 here is CASSLGYEGTQYF. The DNA for the CDR3 is TGCGCCAGCAGCTTGGGTTACGAGGGGACCCAGTACTTC. V and J are TRBV5-1 and TRBJ2-5, with TRBD2 as a possible D gene (5 bases). V gave up 0 bases and J gave up 7 bases, with 10 bases separating them. CDR1 SGHRS and CDR2 YFSETQ come from the germline V gene. This CDR3 has 13 residues.

This chain links TRBV20-1 with TRBJ2-7; the D gene is possibly TRBD2 (5 bases). The V end was cut by 6 bases, the J end by 3 bases, with 6 bases between. CDR1 DFQATT and CDR2 SNEGSKA come from the germline V gene (reference sequence). CDR3 length equals 10 residues. The CDR3 coding sequence is TGCAGTGCAGGACTCTACGAGCAGTACTTC. This sequence encodes CSAGLYEQYF.